This T cell receptor (beta chain) was sequenced during a study of cytomegalovirus exposure and HLA in healthy donors. Clones were read by immunoSEQ multiplex PCR, and TCRdb kept only the in-frame ones, dropping some. The profile shows 71,000 or so clones, approximately 96% of them singletons. The length of the CDR3 is 15 residues. Trimming took off 2 bases at V and 6 bases at J, with 16 bases between the two ends. Germline CDR1 MNHEY, CDR2 SVGAGI. The gene calls are TRBV6-5 and TRBJ1-2; D is possibly TRBD1 (5 bases). The sequencing input was PBMCs. The TCR comes from a man between 18 and 29 years old in good health and CMV-seropositive. The CDR3: CASSYTSRGWDGYTF. As DNA, the CDR3 is TGTGCCAGCAGTTACACGTCCCGGGGGTGGGATGGCTACACCTTC.